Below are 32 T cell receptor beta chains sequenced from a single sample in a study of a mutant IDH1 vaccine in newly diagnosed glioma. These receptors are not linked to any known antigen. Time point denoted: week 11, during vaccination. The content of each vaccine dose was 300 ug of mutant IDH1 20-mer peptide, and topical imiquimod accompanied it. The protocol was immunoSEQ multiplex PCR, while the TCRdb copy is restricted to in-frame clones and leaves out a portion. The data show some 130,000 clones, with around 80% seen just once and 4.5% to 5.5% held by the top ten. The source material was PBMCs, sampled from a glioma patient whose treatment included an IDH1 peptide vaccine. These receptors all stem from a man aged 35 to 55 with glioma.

CDR3 nucleotides: TGTGCCAGCAGCCTGCCGGGACTAGCGGGAGAGCAGTACTTC. Amino acids: CASSLPGLAGEQYF. The rearrangement uses TRBV5-6 and TRBJ2-7, with 13 nucleotides matching TRBD2. From germline, CDR1 is SGHDT and CDR2 YYEEEE. After removal of 4 bases from V and 7 bases from J, the junction contained 5 bases not matched to a gene. The CDR3 runs to 14 residues.

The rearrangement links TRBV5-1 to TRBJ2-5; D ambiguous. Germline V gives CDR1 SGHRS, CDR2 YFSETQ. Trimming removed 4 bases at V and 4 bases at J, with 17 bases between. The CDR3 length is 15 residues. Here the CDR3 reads CASSPDGIPGETQYF. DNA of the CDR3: TGCGCCAGCAGCCCCGACGGCATTCCAGGAGAGACCCAGTACTTC.

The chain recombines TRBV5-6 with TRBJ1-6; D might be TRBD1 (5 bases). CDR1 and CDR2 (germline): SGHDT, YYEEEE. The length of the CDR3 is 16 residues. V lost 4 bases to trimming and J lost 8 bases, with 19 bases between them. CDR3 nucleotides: TGTGCCAGCAGCGGGGGACGGAGAGGTTTTGATTCACCCCTCCACTTT. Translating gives CASSGGRRGFDSPLHF.

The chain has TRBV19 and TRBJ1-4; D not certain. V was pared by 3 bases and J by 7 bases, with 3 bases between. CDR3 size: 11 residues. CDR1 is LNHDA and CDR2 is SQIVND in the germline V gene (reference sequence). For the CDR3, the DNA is TGTGCCAGTAGTATTCGTGAAAAACTGTTTTTT. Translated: CASSIREKLFF.

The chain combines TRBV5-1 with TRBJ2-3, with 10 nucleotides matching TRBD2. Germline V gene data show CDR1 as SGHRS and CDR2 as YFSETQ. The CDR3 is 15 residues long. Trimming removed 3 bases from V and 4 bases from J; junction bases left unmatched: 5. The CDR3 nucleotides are TGCGCCAGCAGCTCGCTAGCGGGGGATGCAGATACGCAGTATTTT. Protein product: CASSSLAGDADTQYF.

CDR3 coding DNA: TGTGCCAGCAGCTTCGGGGGGTTCATGACCGGGGAGCTGTTTTTT. Protein: CASSFGGFMTGELFF. This rearrangement joins TRBV7-2 to TRBJ2-2; 7 positions agree with TRBD2. Germline CDR1 is SGHTA and CDR2 is FQGNSA. The J segment lost 5 bases and the V segment lost 3 bases, leaving 6 bases of the junction unmatched. There are 15 residues in the CDR3.

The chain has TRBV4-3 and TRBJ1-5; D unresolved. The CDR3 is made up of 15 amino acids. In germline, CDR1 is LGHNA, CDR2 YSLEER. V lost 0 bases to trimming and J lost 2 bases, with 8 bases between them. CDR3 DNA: TGCGCCAGCAGCCAAGATCTTGACGGCAATCAGCCCCAGCATTTT. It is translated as CASSQDLDGNQPQHF.

CDR3: CASSLGADYGYTF. The DNA for the CDR3 is TGTGCCAGCAGCTTAGGGGCCGACTATGGCTACACCTTC. The rearrangement joins TRBV7-2 to TRBJ1-2; D uncertain. The V gene's germline CDR1 is SGHTA and CDR2 FQGNSA. Trimming shortened V by 1 base and J by 3 bases, and 6 bases separated the two germline ends. CDR3 length: 13 residues.

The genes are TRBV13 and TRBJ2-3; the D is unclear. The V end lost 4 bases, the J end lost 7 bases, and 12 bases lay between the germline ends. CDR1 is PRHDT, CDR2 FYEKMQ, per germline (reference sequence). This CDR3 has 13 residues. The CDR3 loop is CASSSAGPYTQYF. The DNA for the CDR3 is TGTGCCAGCAGCTCCGCCGGGCCGTATACGCAGTATTTT.

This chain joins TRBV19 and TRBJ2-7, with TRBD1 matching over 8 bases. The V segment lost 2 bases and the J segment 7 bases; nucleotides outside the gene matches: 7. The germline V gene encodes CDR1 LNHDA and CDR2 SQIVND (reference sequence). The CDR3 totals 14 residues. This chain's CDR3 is CASSILDRAGEQYF. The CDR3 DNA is TGTGCCAGTAGTATATTGGACAGGGCTGGGGAGCAGTACTTC.

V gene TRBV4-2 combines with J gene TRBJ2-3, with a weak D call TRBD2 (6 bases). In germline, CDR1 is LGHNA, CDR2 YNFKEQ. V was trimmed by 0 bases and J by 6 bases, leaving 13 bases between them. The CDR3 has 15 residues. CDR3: CASSQDLARWDTQYF. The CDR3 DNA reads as TGTGCCAGCAGCCAAGATCTAGCGAGGTGGGATACGCAGTATTTT.

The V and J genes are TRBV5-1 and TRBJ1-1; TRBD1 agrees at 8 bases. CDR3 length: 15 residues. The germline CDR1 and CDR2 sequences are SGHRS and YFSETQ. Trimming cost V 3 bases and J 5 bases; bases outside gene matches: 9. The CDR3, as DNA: TGCGCCAGCAGCTGGGGAGCAGGGGGCAGTACTGAAGCTTTCTTT. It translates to CASSWGAGGSTEAFF.

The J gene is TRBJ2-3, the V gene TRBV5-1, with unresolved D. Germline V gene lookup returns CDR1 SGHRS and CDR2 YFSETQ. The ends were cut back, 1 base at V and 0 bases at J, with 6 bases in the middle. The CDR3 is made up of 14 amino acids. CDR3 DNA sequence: TGCGCCAGCAGCTTGCGGCAGAGCACAGATACGCAGTATTTT. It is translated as CASSLRQSTDTQYF.

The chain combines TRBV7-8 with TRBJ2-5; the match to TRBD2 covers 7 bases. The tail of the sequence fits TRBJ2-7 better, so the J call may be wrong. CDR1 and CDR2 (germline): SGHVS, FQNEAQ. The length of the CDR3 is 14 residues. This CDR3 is CASSSTSAAYEQYF. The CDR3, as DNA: TGTGCCAGCAGCTCCACTAGCGCCGCCTACGAGCAGTACTTC.

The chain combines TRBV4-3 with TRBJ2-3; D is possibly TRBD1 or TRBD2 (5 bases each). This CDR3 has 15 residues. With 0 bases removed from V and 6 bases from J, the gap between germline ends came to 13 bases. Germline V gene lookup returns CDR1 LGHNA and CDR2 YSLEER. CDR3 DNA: TGCGCCAGCAGCCAAGAAGGGACGTTAAGGGATACGCAGTATTTT. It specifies CASSQEGTLRDTQYF.

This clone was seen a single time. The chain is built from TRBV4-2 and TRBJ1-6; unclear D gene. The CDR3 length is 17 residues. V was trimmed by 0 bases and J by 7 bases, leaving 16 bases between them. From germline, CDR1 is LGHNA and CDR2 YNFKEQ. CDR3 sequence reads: CASSQEDRPLGNSPLHF. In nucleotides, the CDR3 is TGTGCCAGCAGCCAAGAAGACCGTCCTCTAGGGAATTCACCCCTCCACTTT.

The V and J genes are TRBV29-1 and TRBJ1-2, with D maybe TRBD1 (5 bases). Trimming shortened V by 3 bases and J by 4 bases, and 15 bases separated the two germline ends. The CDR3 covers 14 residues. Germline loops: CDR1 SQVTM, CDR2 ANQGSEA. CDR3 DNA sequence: TGCAGCGTTGACCAGGGTGGTCCGACCTATGGCTACACCTTC. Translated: CSVDQGGPTYGYTF.

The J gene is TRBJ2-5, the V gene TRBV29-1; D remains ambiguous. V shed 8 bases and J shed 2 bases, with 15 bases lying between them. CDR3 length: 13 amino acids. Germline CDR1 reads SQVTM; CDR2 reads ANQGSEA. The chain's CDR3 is CSIPSRSQETQYF. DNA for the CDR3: TGCAGCATTCCCTCCAGGAGTCAAGAGACCCAGTACTTC.

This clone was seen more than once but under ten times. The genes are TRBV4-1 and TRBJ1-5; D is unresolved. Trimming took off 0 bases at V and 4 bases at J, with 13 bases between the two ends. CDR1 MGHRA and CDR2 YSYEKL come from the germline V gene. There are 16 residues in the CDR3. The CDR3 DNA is TGCGCCAGCAGCCAAGAGACCGGGTCCCGGAATCAGCCCCAGCATTTT. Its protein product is CASSQETGSRNQPQHF.

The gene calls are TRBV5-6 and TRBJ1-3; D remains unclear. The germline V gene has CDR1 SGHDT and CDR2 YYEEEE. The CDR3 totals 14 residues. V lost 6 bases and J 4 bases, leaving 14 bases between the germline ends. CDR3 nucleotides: TGTGCCAGCAACGAGAGAGAGGCCGGAAACACCATATATTTT. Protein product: CASNEREAGNTIYF.

The CDR3 DNA follows: TGTGCCAGCAGCTTCTGGGGGGAAGAGCAGTACTTC. Residues: CASSFWGEEQYF. The V gene is TRBV13, the J gene TRBJ2-7; perhaps TRBD2 as D (6 bases). The ends were cut back, 3 bases at V and 7 bases at J, with 10 bases in the middle. The CDR3 consists of 12 residues. Germline CDR1 is PRHDT and CDR2 is FYEKMQ (reference sequence).

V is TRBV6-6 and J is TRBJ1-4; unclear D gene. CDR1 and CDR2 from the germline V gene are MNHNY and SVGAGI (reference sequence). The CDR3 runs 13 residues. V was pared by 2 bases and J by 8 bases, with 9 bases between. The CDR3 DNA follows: TGTGCCAGCAGTTACAGGGTAGGGGAAAAACTGTTTTTT. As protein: CASSYRVGEKLFF.

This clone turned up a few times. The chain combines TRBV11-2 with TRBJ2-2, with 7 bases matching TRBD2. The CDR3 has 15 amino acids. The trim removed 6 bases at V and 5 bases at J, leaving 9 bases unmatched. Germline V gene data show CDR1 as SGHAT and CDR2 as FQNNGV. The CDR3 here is CASRRTRAETGELFF. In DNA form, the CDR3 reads TGTGCCAGCAGGCGGACTAGGGCGGAGACCGGGGAGCTGTTTTTT.

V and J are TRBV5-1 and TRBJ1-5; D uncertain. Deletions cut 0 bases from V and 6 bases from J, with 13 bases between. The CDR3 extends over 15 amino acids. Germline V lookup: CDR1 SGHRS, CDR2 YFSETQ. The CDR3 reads CASSLDSLAGQPQHF. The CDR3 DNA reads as TGCGCCAGCAGCTTGGACTCATTGGCGGGTCAGCCCCAGCATTTT.

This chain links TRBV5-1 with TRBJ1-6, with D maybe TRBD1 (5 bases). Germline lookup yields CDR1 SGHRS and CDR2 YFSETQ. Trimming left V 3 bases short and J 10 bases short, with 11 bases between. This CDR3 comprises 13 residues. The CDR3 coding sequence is TGCGCCAGCAGCTGGTGGGGCGAATCACCCCTCCACTTT. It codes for CASSWWGESPLHF.

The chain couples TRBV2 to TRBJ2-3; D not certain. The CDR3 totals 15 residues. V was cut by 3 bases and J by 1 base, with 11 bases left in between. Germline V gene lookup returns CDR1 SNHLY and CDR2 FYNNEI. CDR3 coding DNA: TGTGCCAGCAGTGATGGGCTTCCCGGCACAGATACGCAGTATTTT. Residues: CASSDGLPGTDTQYF.

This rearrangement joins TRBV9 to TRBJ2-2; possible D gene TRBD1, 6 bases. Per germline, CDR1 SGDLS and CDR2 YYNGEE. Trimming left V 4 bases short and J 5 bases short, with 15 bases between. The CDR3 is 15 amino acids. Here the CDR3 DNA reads TGTGCCAGCAGCCCCGGGACACGGGAAACCGGGGAGCTGTTTTTT. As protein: CASSPGTRETGELFF.

The CDR3: CASSQDPTLGRAEKLFF. The CDR3 nucleotides are TGTGCCAGCAGCCAAGATCCCACCTTAGGACGAGCTGAAAAACTGTTTTTT. J is TRBJ1-4 and V is TRBV7-9, with D unresolved. This CDR3 spans 17 amino acids. Germline values: CDR1 SEHNR, CDR2 FQNEAQ (reference sequence). V lost 5 bases and J 7 bases, leaving 23 bases between the germline ends.

The CDR3 loop reads CASSRDRGFTGELFF. The CDR3 DNA is TGTGCCAGCAGCCGGGACAGGGGTTTCACCGGGGAGCTGTTTTTT. The J gene is TRBJ2-2, the V gene TRBV14, with 10 bases identical to TRBD1. The germline CDR1 and CDR2 sequences are SGHDN and FVKESK. The CDR3 has 15 amino acids. V lost 4 bases, J lost 4 bases, and 3 bases stayed unmatched.

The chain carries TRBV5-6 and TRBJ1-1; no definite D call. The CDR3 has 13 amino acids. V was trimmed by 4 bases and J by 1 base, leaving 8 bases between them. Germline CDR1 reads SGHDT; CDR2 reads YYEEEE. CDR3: CASSTQGNTEAFF. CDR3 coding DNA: TGTGCCAGCAGCACCCAAGGGAACACTGAAGCTTTCTTT.

The CDR3 protein is CASSFGLAGGTGTQYF. Here the CDR3 DNA reads TGTGCCAGCAGTTTTGGACTAGCGGGAGGTACGGGGACCCAGTACTTC. The chain combines TRBV28 with TRBJ2-5; 14 positions match TRBD2. The V gene end was trimmed by 3 bases and the J gene end by 7 bases; junction bases not matched to a gene: 7. The germline CDR1 and CDR2 sequences are MDHEN and SYDVKM. CDR3 length equals 16 residues.

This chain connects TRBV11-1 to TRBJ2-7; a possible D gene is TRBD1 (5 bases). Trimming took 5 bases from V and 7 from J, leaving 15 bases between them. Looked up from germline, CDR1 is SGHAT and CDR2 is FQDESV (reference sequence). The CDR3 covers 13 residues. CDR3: CASSERQWSEQYF. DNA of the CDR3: TGTGCCAGCAGCGAGAGACAGTGGTCGGAGCAGTACTTC. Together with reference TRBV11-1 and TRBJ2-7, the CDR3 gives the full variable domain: EAEVAQSPRYKITEKSQAVAFWCDPISGHATLYWYRQILGQGPELLVQFQDESVVDDSQLPKDRFSAERLKGVDSTLKIQPAELGDSAMYLCASSERQWSEQYFGPGTRLTVT.